This section outlines one TCR beta chain sequence together with its context. Its antigen is as yet unknown. The data are from a study of cytomegalovirus exposure and HLA in healthy donors. Germline loops: CDR1 MGHRA, CDR2 YSYEKL. Unmatched junction bases numbered 9, after V lost 4 bases and J lost 0 bases. The CDR3 is 18 amino acids. Findings and caveats of the study: The classifier was said to identify cytomegalovirus status with high specificity and sensitivity. The only immune exposure information that was available was CMV serostatus. There were 160 or so TCR beta chains listed as cytomegalovirus-associated.

Donors likely had unrecorded immune exposures despite being nominally healthy when sampled. The PCR contained 60 Vbeta and 13 Jbeta primers. Data came from immunoSEQ multiplex PCR; TCRdb stores just in-frame clones and leaves some out. The table lists 75,000 to 95,000 clones. This chain joins TRBV4-1 and TRBJ1-6; 7 bases fit TRBD1. The clonotype originates from a woman aged 60-70 years in good health and CMV-seronegative. Sequences were obtained from PBMCs. CDR3: CASSRRTGEVSYNSPLHF. DNA of the CDR3: TGCGCCAGCAGCCGCAGAACAGGGGAGGTCTCCTATAATTCACCCCTCCACTTT.